This T cell receptor beta chain was documented in a study of somatic mutations in cytotoxic T cells in rheumatoid arthritis. Background on the study: Flow cytometry sorted some V beta antibody-stained T-cell populations to nearly 100% purity, V beta1+ cells among them being sequenced for TCRB. Study-wide findings and caveats: CD8+ T cells showed clonality that did not differ significantly between patients with rheumatoid arthritis and age-matched healthy controls. Some patients, about an eighth of the roughly 60, had a largest CD8+ clone that exceeded 20% of CD8+ cells. The authors did not adjust the slight TRBV07 underrepresentation in rheumatoid arthritis patients for multiple comparisons.

This clone turned up a few times. Its antigen is as yet unknown. Assay: immunoSEQ multiplex PCR; the TCRdb copy retains only in-frame clones and omits some. In the table there are approximately 18,000 clones, approximately 87% of which are singletons. CDR3 length: 15 amino acids. V was cut by 0 bases and J by 0 bases, with 9 bases left in between. Germline CDR1 SGHRS, CDR2 YFSETQ. The sample comprised CD8+ T cells sorted from blood. The J gene is TRBJ1-1, the V gene TRBV5-1, with D perhaps TRBD1 (5 bases). The TCR comes from a man between 35 and 55 years old in good health. The CDR3 is CASSLEWGLNTEAFF. The CDR3 bases are TGCGCCAGCAGCTTGGAATGGGGGTTGAACACTGAAGCTTTCTTT.